This T cell receptor (beta chain) was obtained from a study of T cells in Graves' hyperthyroidism and ophthalmopathy. RNA transcripts yielded amplified TCR beta CDR3 regions. With the HTBI primer set, the TCR CDR3 went through a first round of RT-PCR. TCRdb re-called the multiplex PCR reads with MiXCR, one entry per CDR3 protein. The table has 610,000 or so distinct CDR3 sequences, approximately 44% seen once. The sample holds many counts of this clonotype. Graves' hyperthyroidism showing no ophthalmopathy progression within 18 months was considered stable. Germline V gene data show CDR1 as SNHLY and CDR2 as FYNNEI. This CDR3 has 13 residues. V dropped 8 bases and J dropped 6 bases, with 16 bases sitting between them.

The chain couples TRBV2 to TRBJ1-1; D uncertain. The TCR sequence derives from a woman younger than 30 with Graves' hyperthyroidism. The material sequenced was peripheral blood or thyroid tissue (not recorded which). As DNA, the CDR3 is TGTGCCAGCTATGGATTTCGGCACTCTGAAGCTTTCTTT. Amino acid sequence: CASYGFRHSEAFF.